Presented here are 2 T cell receptor beta chains from one specimen sequenced in a study of T cell responses to AZD1222 COVID-19 vaccine. This table comes from immunoSEQ multiplex PCR, and its TCRdb copy is limited to in-frame clones, with some not included. The data hold 130,000 to 150,000 clones, with 90% to 95% observed a single time. Sample: peripheral blood, taken on day 0 of MenACWY control vaccination. The receptors were sampled from an adult in good health.

V is TRBV30 and J is TRBJ2-5; 10 bases map to TRBD2. The CDR3 spans 14 residues. J lost 5 bases, V lost 3 bases, and 6 bases had no gene match. Germline V gene lookup returns CDR1 GTSNPN and CDR2 SVGIG (reference sequence). Here the CDR3 DNA reads TGTGCCTGGAGCCCTAGCGGGAGAAGGGAGACCCAGTACTTC. Translated: CAWSPSGRRETQYF.

The genes are TRBV5-5 and TRBJ1-5, with TRBD1 as a possible D gene (6 bases). Germline CDR1 is SGHKS and CDR2 is YYEKEE (reference sequence). The CDR3 is 14 residues long. V lost 5 bases and J 3 bases, leaving 12 bases between the germline ends. The CDR3 DNA sequence: TGTGCCAGCAGTCGTCAGGGGAACAATCAGCCCCAGCATTTT. Translation gives CASSRQGNNQPQHF.